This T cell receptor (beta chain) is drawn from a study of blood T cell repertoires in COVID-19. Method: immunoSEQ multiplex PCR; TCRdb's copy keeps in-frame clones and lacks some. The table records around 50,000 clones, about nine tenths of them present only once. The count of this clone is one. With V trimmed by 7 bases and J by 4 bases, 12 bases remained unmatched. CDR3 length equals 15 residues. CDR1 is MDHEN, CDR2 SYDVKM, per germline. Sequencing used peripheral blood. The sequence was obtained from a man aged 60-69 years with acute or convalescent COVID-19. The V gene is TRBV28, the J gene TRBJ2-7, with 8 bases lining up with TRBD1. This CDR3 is CASIDPAGGYYEQYF. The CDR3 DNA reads TGTGCCAGCATCGACCCGGCAGGGGGCTATTACGAGCAGTACTTC.